The T cell receptor beta chain under discussion was sequenced for a study of PD-1 blockade in classical Hodgkin lymphoma. This CDR3 has 12 amino acids. Per germline, CDR1 MGHDK and CDR2 SYGVNS. The V and J ends lost 7 bases and 6 bases respectively, with 13 bases between them. Only in-frame clones appear in the TCRdb table, and some are missing; sequencing was by immunoSEQ multiplex PCR. The sample gives 10,000 to 15,000 clones, almost 90% of which show up once; roughly 0.51% is in the top ten. There was relapse after autologous stem cell transplantation in every patient, and there was variation in brentuximab vedotin exposure. Magnetic negative selection served to purify CD4+ T cells out of PBMCs that had been thawed.

The TCR was taken from a human donor with classical Hodgkin lymphoma. The chain links TRBV25-1 to TRBJ2-7; a possible D gene is TRBD2 (5 bases). This sample comprised CD4+ T cells from blood, obtained at baseline. For the CDR3, the DNA is TGTGCCAGCAACGGGAATTTAGGCGAGCAGTACTTC. It codes for CASNGNLGEQYF.